A single sample gave rise to the 13 T cell receptor beta chains below, sequenced in a study of blood T cell repertoires in COVID-19 (dated by TCRdb to about 2020). Library preparation was by the immunoSEQ multiplex PCR assay. In TCRdb, the immuneACCESS table is reduced to in-frame sequences with V and J assigned. These tables do not hold every clone; where another copy was compared, an unresolved V gene accounts for under half, and the others remain unexplained. This sample has 55,000 to 65,000 clones in its table, and 80% to 90% of those were observed once. The ten largest clones add up to approximately 6.9% of the sample. Sequenced input: peripheral blood. The receptors were gathered from a man aged 60 to 75 with active or convalescent COVID-19.

CDR3 nucleotide sequence: TGCGCCAGCAGCCCAACGACAGGGTCGGGGTACGAGCAGTACTTC. Its translation is CASSPTTGSGYEQYF. This chain uses TRBV4-3 with TRBJ2-7; 7 nucleotides match TRBD1. V dropped 4 bases and J dropped 4; count of bases not matched to a gene: 10. The CDR3 extends over 15 amino acids. Germline V gene sequence: CDR1 LGHNA, CDR2 YSLEER.

The chain uses TRBV5-4 and TRBJ2-2; D possibly corresponds to TRBD1 (5 bases). This CDR3 comprises 15 residues. CDR1 is SGHNT and CDR2 is YYREEE in the germline V gene (reference sequence). Trimming removed 2 bases from V and 5 bases from J, with 13 bases in between. CDR3 sequence: CASSFIKGSTGELFF. Written as DNA, the CDR3 is TGTGCCAGCAGCTTTATCAAGGGGTCGACCGGGGAGCTGTTTTTT.

V and J are TRBV11-2 and TRBJ2-7; D unresolved. Trimming shortened V by 5 bases and J by 3 bases, and 14 bases separated the two germline ends. CDR1 and CDR2 (germline): SGHAT, FQNNGV. The CDR3 is 14 residues long. This chain's CDR3 is CASSKEVDYYEQYF. CDR3 nucleotide sequence: TGTGCCAGCAGCAAAGAGGTCGATTACTACGAGCAGTACTTC.

The rearrangement joins TRBV4-1 to TRBJ2-7; TRBD2 matches at 13 bases. Germline-derived CDR1 and CDR2 are MGHRA and YSYEKL. The CDR3 is made up of 18 amino acids. V shed 2 bases, J shed 6 bases, and the junction held 13 bases outside the gene matches. The CDR3 nucleotides read TGCGCCAGCAGCCAACGGGTAGGTTCCGGGACTAGCGGGATCGAGCAGTACTTC. This encodes CASSQRVGSGTSGIEQYF.

The gene calls are TRBV4-2 and TRBJ1-4, with unresolved D. The length of the CDR3 is 15 residues. Between the trimmed V and J ends, which lost 1 base and 0 bases, there was a span of 6 bases. The germline gives CDR1 LGHNA, CDR2 YNFKEQ. The CDR3 DNA is TGTGCCAGCAGCCAAGCTGTCCCAACTAATGAAAAACTGTTTTTT. It yields the protein CASSQAVPTNEKLFF.

This clone appeared once. V usage is TRBV4-1 and J usage is TRBJ2-5, with D uncertain. Trimming stripped 1 base from V and 6 bases from J, with 12 bases between. Looked up from germline, CDR1 is MGHRA and CDR2 is YSYEKL. This CDR3 spans 14 amino acids. The CDR3 bases are TGCGCCAGCAGCCAAGTAAGAGATCTTAAGACCCAGTACTTC. Residues: CASSQVRDLKTQYF.

J is TRBJ2-3 and V is TRBV11-2; 12 bases agree with TRBD2. The CDR3 contains 19 residues. Germline CDR1 and CDR2: SGHAT and FQNNGV. The V gene end was trimmed by 1 base and the J gene end by 3 bases; junction bases not matched to a gene: 11. CDR3 nucleotide sequence: TGTGCCAGCAGCTTAGGCCTGTCTAGCGGGAGGGCCAGGACAGATACGCAGTATTTT. Its translation: CASSLGLSSGRARTDTQYF. Complete variable domain (other parts from reference TRBV11-2 and TRBJ2-3): EAGVAQSPRYKIIEKRQSVAFWCNPISGHATLYWYQQILGQGPKLLIQFQNNGVVDDSQLPKDRFSAERLKGVDSTLKIQPAKLEDSAVYLCASSLGLSSGRARTDTQYFGPGTRLTVL.

The chain uses TRBV5-1 and TRBJ1-6; D call uncertain. The CDR3 length is 12 residues. V lost 4 bases and J 6 bases, leaving 5 bases between the germline ends. The germline gives CDR1 SGHRS, CDR2 YFSETQ. The CDR3 DNA sequence: TGCGCCAGCAGCCACTCTAATTCACCCCTCCACTTT. Protein product: CASSHSNSPLHF.

CDR3 protein: CASSNFVGGPSPLHF. The CDR3 DNA reads as TGTGCCAGCAGTAACTTCGTTGGAGGTCCCTCACCCCTCCACTTT. This chain links TRBV6-5 with TRBJ1-6; D call uncertain. The CDR3 contains 15 residues. Trimming left V 5 bases short and J 10 bases short, with 18 bases between. Germline V gene sequence: CDR1 MNHEY, CDR2 SVGAGI.

The CDR3 coding sequence is TGTGCCAGCAGCTTAGATTTCGGGATCAACTATGGCTACACCTTC. Its translation: CASSLDFGINYGYTF. The V gene is TRBV11-2, the J gene TRBJ1-2; no clear D. V lost 0 bases, J lost 2 bases, and 10 bases lay in between. Germline-derived CDR1 and CDR2 are SGHAT and FQNNGV. The CDR3 consists of 15 residues.

V is TRBV6-5 and J is TRBJ1-3; weak D call: TRBD1 (5 bases). Germline lookup yields CDR1 MNHEY and CDR2 SVGAGI. CDR3 length: 12 amino acids. V was cut by 7 bases and J by 2 bases, with 6 bases left in between. CDR3 sequence: CASTGPGNTIYF. CDR3 nucleotides: TGTGCCAGCACAGGGCCTGGAAACACCATATATTTT.

The rearrangement links TRBV5-4 to TRBJ2-5; 8 nucleotides match TRBD2. The CDR3 has 14 residues. Germline V lookup: CDR1 SGHNT, CDR2 YYREEE (reference sequence). V was clipped by 6 bases and J by 4 bases; unmatched bases: 8. The CDR3 DNA reads as TGTGCCAGCATCCCCAGCGGGGGAGGAGAGACCCAGTACTTC. The encoded protein is CASIPSGGGETQYF.

This clone was counted a few times. The rearrangement links TRBV11-2 to TRBJ2-3, with TRBD2 matching over 12 bases. With 4 bases clipped from V and 5 bases from J, the junction kept 4 bases outside the gene matches. The CDR3 extends over 15 amino acids. Germline CDR1 is SGHAT and CDR2 is FQNNGV. The CDR3 nucleotides read TGTGCCAGCAGCTCTAGCGGGGGGGCTGGAGATACGCAGTATTTT. Residues: CASSSSGGAGDTQYF.